These T cell receptor beta chains were read from a single sample in a study of shared clonotypes between healthy human individuals. Method: immunoSEQ multiplex PCR; TCRdb's copy keeps in-frame clones and lacks some. The sample lists around 700,000 clones, about 78% occurring once. Sequenced sample: memory CD4+ T cells sorted from blood. All receptors come from a young woman in good health. Each CDR3 is given with its conserved first and last residue. Each record gives: CDR3 protein, J gene, V gene.

CASSLSTGGGYTF TRBJ1-2 TRBV27
CASSSGSVYGYTF TRBJ1-2 TRBV28
CASPQGGDTGELFF TRBJ2-2 TRBV5-1
CASSENRGSPYEQYF TRBJ2-7 TRBV6-1
CASSLKQGAGEKLFF TRBJ1-4 TRBV28
CASSPPSFQETQYF TRBJ2-5 TRBV18
CASSVSGYNEQFF TRBJ2-1 TRBV2
CASSQVRADRKETQYF TRBJ2-5 TRBV4-2
CASSPGQGYEKLFF TRBJ1-4 TRBV5-1
CASSGGGRHEQFF TRBJ2-1 TRBV5-4
CASSLVAPSNEQFF TRBJ2-1 TRBV5-1
CASSEVPGQGFEQYF TRBJ2-7 TRBV6-1
CASSPTGRPEAFF TRBJ1-1 TRBV14
CASSSSRWEQFF TRBJ2-1 TRBV11-2
CASSLRSVAALSYEQYF TRBJ2-7 TRBV11-2
CASPLPGLQRETERTEAFF TRBJ1-1 TRBV5-1
CASRNPSRAPYQPQHF TRBJ1-5 TRBV28
CASSLVATSEAFF TRBJ1-1 TRBV11-3
CASSSRDSGSYEQYF . TRBV2
CASSLRSIGQSRANVLTF TRBJ2-6 TRBV12-1
CASSEGNMGEAFF TRBJ1-1 TRBV10-1
CASSLPGPNTEAFF TRBJ1-1 TRBV6-5
CASSPLTGYEQYF TRBJ2-7 TRBV5-1
CASSQRLARHEQFF TRBJ2-1 TRBV18
CASSPGQGTEKLFF TRBJ1-4 TRBV18
CASSGWTGDTEAFF TRBJ1-1 TRBV6-1
CASSLEASGTYEQYF . TRBV7-2
CASRIMVDRTGGYTF TRBJ1-2 TRBV5-1
CASSTLGTSLLPKAFF TRBJ1-1 TRBV6-6
CASSVLQTALVTDGYTF TRBJ1-2 TRBV6-1
CASSSDRGGIYGYTF TRBJ1-2 TRBV5-1
CASSETGTVNTEAFF TRBJ1-1 TRBV19
CASSPQRSGRIYEQYF TRBJ2-7 TRBV10-1
CASSPTTGEQYF TRBJ2-7 TRBV6-6
CASRSLEGRGEQFF TRBJ2-1 TRBV7-8
CAIRRDGAANYGYTF TRBJ1-2 TRBV10-3
CASSPALSGTDTQYF TRBJ2-3 TRBV18
CASSILGLEQYF TRBJ2-7 TRBV11-2
CASSGTAYEQYF TRBJ2-7 TRBV2
CASSVVPQTSGPYNEQFF TRBJ2-1 TRBV9
CASSYQFGTDYGYTF TRBJ1-2 TRBV7-2
CASSLPVGELFF TRBJ2-2 TRBV28
CASSTGQGIGELFF TRBJ2-2 TRBV5-8
CASSPDRAWSLSQFF TRBJ2-1 TRBV28
CASSLSWDTGELFF TRBJ2-2 TRBV11-2
CASSRDRNYGYTF TRBJ1-2 TRBV11-2
CASSLGREYNEQFF TRBJ2-1 TRBV11-3